The sequence of this T cell receptor (beta chain) was determined in a study of T cell repertoires in cytomegalovirus infection. Study overall: Both a matching HLA type and CMV infection were indicated by public TCR beta signatures. Study-wide results and caveats: The study found HLA-C-restricted CMV-specific TCR beta clonotypes dominating the ex vivo response. Of the TCR beta families, the public ones yielded a cumulative frequency that identified carriers of CMV plus the relevant HLA.

TCRdb fed the reads into MiXCR, producing one record per CDR3 protein. The sample has 450,000 to 600,000 distinct CDR3 sequences; roughly 12% are singletons. Germline-derived CDR1 and CDR2 are SNHLY and FYNNEI. The CDR3 has 16 residues. Trimming cost V 7 bases and J 4 bases, with 22 bases left between them. This clonotype was recorded many times. Its antigen is currently unknown. This TCR was sampled from a human donor in good health (CMV status not recorded). Some clones in this sample may be carry-over from other donors' samples. The chain carries TRBV2 and TRBJ2-5, with D tentatively TRBD1 (6 bases). Sample: PBMCs. CDR3 nucleotide sequence: TGTGCCAGCATGATCCCAGGGGATTCTCTCTCAGAGACCCAGTACTTC. This gives the protein CASMIPGDSLSETQYF. The full variable domain, with the rest looked up from reference TRBV2 and TRBJ2-5, is EPEVTQTPSHQVTQMGQEVILRCVPISNHLYFYWYRQILGQKVEFLVSFYNNEISEKSEIFDDQFSVERPDGSNFTLKIRSTKLEDSAMYFCASMIPGDSLSETQYFGPGTRLLVL.